The text below deals with one T cell receptor beta chain. Antigen: not known. Germline V gene sequence: CDR1 LNHDA, CDR2 SQIVND (reference sequence). The J segment lost 4 bases and the V segment lost 4 bases, leaving 15 bases of the junction unmatched. This CDR3 comprises 17 residues. The data derive from a study of T cell responses to AZD1222 COVID-19 vaccine. Libraries were prepared by immunoSEQ multiplex PCR; TCRdb keeps only in-frame clonotypes and omits some of them. The sample carries 110,000 or so clones, around 83% recorded once. Points from the study as a whole: In a largely white British group with more females than males, clonal diversity was possibly underestimated.

The input for sequencing was peripheral blood, taken 28 days after the second AZD1222 dose. The source of this sequence is an adult who received the AZD1222 COVID-19 vaccine. V usage is TRBV19 and J usage is TRBJ2-7, with 8 bases identical to TRBD2. The CDR3 spells CASSTTLTGGHRYEQYF. The DNA for the CDR3 is TGTGCCAGTAGTACAACCCTAACGGGAGGGCATCGATACGAGCAGTACTTC. Variable domain in full (rest from reference TRBV19 and TRBJ2-7): DGGITQSPKYLFRKEGQNVTLSCEQNLNHDAMYWYRQDPGQGLRLIYYSQIVNDFQKGDIAEGYSVSREKKESFPLTVTSAQKNPTAFYLCASSTTLTGGHRYEQYFGPGTRLTVT.